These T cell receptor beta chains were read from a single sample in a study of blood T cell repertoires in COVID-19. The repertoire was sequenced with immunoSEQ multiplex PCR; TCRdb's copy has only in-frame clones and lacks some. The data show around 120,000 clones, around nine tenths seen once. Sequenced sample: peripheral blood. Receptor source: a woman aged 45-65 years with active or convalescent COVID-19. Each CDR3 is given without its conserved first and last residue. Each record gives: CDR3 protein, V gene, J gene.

CDR3 protein: ASSLGRGLRLAGYEQY
V gene: TRBV7-2
J gene: TRBJ2-7

CDR3 protein: ASSPRGTGYDEQY
V gene: TRBV4-3
J gene: TRBJ2-7

CDR3 protein: ASSHLIYMNTEAF
V gene: TRBV28
J gene: TRBJ1-1

CDR3 protein: ASSSTGLAGVQF
V gene: TRBV7-2
J gene: TRBJ2-1

CDR3 protein: ASSIGADSDTQY
V gene: TRBV19
J gene: TRBJ2-3

CDR3 protein: ASRTGLRNQPQH
V gene: TRBV27
J gene: TRBJ1-5

CDR3 protein: ASSPQRDRAEQF
V gene: TRBV18
J gene: TRBJ2-1

CDR3 protein: ASSLRREGSPLH
V gene: TRBV7-3
J gene: TRBJ1-6

CDR3 protein: ASSEGAGTNIQY
V gene: TRBV6-1
J gene: TRBJ2-4

CDR3 protein: ASGEQGRYGYT
V gene: TRBV6-5
J gene: TRBJ1-2

CDR3 protein: ASRTGYNEQF
V gene: TRBV27
J gene: TRBJ2-1

CDR3 protein: AWSGGRGYGYT
V gene: TRBV30
J gene: TRBJ1-2

CDR3 protein: ASTPSREDD
V gene: TRBV11-3
J gene: TRBJ1-6

CDR3 protein: ASGRGPVDTQY
V gene: TRBV6-5
J gene: TRBJ2-3

CDR3 protein: ATSSPHSLQDEKLF
V gene: TRBV15
J gene: TRBJ1-4

CDR3 protein: ATSARLAGTDTQY
V gene: TRBV24-1
J gene: TRBJ2-3

CDR3 protein: ASSLREGAQY
V gene: TRBV5-4
J gene: TRBJ2-3

CDR3 protein: ASSLEPSGTQY
V gene: TRBV7-8
J gene: TRBJ2-3

CDR3 protein: ASSQRTVVDGYGYT
V gene: TRBV19
J gene: TRBJ1-2

CDR3 protein: ASSSGTSGINEQY
V gene: TRBV6-5
J gene: TRBJ2-7

CDR3 protein: ASGAGLMNTEAF
V gene: TRBV7-9
J gene: TRBJ1-1

CDR3 protein: ASSRESSGANVLT
V gene: TRBV3-1/TRBV3-2
J gene: TRBJ2-6

CDR3 protein: ASSLGQGSQPQH
V gene: TRBV28
J gene: TRBJ1-5

CDR3 protein: ASSLSGVNQPQH
V gene: TRBV7-2
J gene: TRBJ1-5

CDR3 protein: ASMRGGNNEQF
V gene: TRBV3-1/TRBV3-2
J gene: TRBJ2-1

CDR3 protein: ASSSSGRAQYEQY
V gene: TRBV27
J gene: TRBJ2-7

CDR3 protein: ASRGGTGDSNQPQH
V gene: TRBV2
J gene: TRBJ1-5

CDR3 protein: SVDPDRNSYGYT
V gene: TRBV29-1
J gene: TRBJ1-2

CDR3 protein: ASSLTGNYGYT
V gene: TRBV28
J gene: TRBJ1-2

CDR3 protein: STGVNEQF
V gene: TRBV29-1
J gene: TRBJ2-1

CDR3 protein: ASSIGRGWVTGELF
V gene: TRBV19
J gene: TRBJ2-2

CDR3 protein: ASSFSGYEQY
V gene: TRBV7-9
J gene: TRBJ2-7

CDR3 protein: ASITSGGGGELF
V gene: TRBV2
J gene: TRBJ2-2

CDR3 protein: ASSPTVLAGPRTGELF
V gene: TRBV7-2
J gene: TRBJ2-2

CDR3 protein: ASSPMTDSGKLF
V gene: TRBV18
J gene: TRBJ1-4

CDR3 protein: SADLGLGRTDTQY
V gene: TRBV29-1
J gene: TRBJ2-3

CDR3 protein: ASSLSVYGYT
V gene: TRBV28
J gene: TRBJ1-2

CDR3 protein: ASSSGGNRDYGYT
V gene: TRBV7-2
J gene: TRBJ1-2